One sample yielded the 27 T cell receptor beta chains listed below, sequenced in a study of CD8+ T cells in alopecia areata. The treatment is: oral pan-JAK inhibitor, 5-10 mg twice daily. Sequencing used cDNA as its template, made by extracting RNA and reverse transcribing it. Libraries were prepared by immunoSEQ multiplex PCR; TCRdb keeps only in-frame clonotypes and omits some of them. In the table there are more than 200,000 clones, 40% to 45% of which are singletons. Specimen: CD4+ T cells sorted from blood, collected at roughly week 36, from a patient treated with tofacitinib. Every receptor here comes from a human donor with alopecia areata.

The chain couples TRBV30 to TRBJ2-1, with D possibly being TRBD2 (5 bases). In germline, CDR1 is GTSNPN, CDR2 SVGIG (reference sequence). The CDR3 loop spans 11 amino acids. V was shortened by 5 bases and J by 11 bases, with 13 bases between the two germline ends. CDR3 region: CAWPTGKKQFF. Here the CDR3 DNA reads TGTGCCTGGCCAACCGGGAAAAAGCAGTTCTTC.

The CDR3 here is CASSPGRNLYEQYF. DNA for the CDR3: TGCGCCAGCAGCCCGGGACGGAACCTGTACGAGCAGTACTTC. The genes are TRBV5-1 and TRBJ2-7; the D call may be TRBD1 or TRBD2 (5 bases each). This CDR3 has 14 residues. CDR1 and CDR2 (germline): SGHRS, YFSETQ. The V end lost 4 bases, the J end lost 4 bases, and 15 bases lay between the germline ends.

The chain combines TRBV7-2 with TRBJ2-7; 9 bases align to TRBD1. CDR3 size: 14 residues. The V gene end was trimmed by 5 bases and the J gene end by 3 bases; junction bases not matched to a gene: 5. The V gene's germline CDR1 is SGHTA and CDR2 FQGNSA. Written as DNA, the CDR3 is TGTGCCAGCAGCACGGGACAGGGTCTCTACGAGCAGTACTTC. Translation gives CASSTGQGLYEQYF.

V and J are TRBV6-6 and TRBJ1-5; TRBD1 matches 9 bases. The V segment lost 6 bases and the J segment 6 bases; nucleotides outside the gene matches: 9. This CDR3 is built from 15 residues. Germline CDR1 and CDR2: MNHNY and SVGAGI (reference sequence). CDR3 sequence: CASSLGQGPPQPQHF. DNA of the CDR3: TGTGCCAGCAGCCTAGGACAGGGGCCCCCTCAGCCCCAGCATTTT.

The CDR3 region is CASSIPSRSVSYEQYF. CDR3 DNA: TGTGCCAGTAGCATCCCCAGCAGGTCGGTATCCTACGAGCAGTACTTC. The gene calls are TRBV19 and TRBJ2-7, with D uncertain. The CDR3 is made up of 16 amino acids. CDR1 and CDR2 (germline): LNHDA, SQIVND (reference sequence). The ends were cut back, 6 bases at V and 1 base at J, with 19 bases in the middle.

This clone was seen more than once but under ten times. CDR3 residues: CASSSAFSMGYEQYF. CDR3 bases: TGTGCCAGCAGCTCGGCCTTCAGTATGGGCTACGAGCAGTACTTC. V usage is TRBV7-2 and J usage is TRBJ2-7, with D uncertain. V was trimmed by 4 bases and J by 3 bases, leaving 16 bases between them. CDR1 SGHTA and CDR2 FQGNSA come from the germline V gene. The CDR3 sequence is 15 residues long.

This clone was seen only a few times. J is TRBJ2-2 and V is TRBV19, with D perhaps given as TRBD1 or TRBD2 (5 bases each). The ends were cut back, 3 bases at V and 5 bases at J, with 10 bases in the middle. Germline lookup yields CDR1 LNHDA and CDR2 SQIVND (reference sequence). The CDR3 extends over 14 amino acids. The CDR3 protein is CASSIRGGTGELFF. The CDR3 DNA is TGTGCCAGTAGTATCCGGGGCGGGACCGGGGAGCTGTTTTTT.

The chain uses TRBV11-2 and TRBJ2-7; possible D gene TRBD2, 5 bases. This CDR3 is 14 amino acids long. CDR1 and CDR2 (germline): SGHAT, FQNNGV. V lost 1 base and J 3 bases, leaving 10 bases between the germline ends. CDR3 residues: CASSLVERSYEQYF. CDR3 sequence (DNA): TGTGCCAGCAGCTTAGTCGAGCGGAGCTACGAGCAGTACTTC.

CDR3 sequence reads: CAWSDRSYGYTF. In DNA, the CDR3 is TGTGCCTGGAGTGACAGGAGTTATGGCTACACCTTC. V gene TRBV30 combines with J gene TRBJ1-2; possibly TRBD1 for D (5 bases). From germline, CDR1 is GTSNPN and CDR2 SVGIG (reference sequence). The CDR3 length is 12 residues. Trimming took off 1 base at V and 5 bases at J, with 8 bases between the two ends.

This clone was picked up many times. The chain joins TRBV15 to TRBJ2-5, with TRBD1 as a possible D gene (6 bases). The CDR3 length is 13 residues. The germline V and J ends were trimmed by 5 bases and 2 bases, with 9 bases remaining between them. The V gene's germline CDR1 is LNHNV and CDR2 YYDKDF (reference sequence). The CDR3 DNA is TGTGCCACCAGCTTCGACAGGCAAGAGACCCAGTACTTC. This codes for CATSFDRQETQYF.

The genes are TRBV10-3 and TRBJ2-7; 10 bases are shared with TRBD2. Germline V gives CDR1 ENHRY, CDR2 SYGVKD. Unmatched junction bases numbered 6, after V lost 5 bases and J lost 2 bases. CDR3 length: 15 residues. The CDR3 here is CAISNQREGTYEQYF. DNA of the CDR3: TGTGCCATCAGTAACCAGCGGGAGGGGACCTACGAGCAGTACTTC.

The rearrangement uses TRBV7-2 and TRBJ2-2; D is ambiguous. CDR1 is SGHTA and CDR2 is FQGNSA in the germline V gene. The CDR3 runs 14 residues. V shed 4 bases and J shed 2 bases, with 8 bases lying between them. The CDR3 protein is CASSSRINTGELFF. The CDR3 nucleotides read TGTGCCAGCAGCTCCCGTATTAACACCGGGGAGCTGTTTTTT.

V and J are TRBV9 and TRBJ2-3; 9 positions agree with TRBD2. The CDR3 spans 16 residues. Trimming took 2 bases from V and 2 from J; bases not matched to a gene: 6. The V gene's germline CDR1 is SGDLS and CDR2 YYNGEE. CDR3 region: CASSVGTSRYTDTQYF. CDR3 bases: TGTGCCAGCAGCGTCGGGACTAGCCGATACACAGATACGCAGTATTTT.

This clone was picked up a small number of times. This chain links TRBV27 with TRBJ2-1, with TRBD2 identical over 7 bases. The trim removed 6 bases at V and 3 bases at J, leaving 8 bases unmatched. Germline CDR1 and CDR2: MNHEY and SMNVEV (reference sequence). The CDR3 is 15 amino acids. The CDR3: CASSRGGESYNEQFF. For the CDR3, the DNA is TGTGCCAGCAGCCGTGGGGGGGAGAGCTACAATGAGCAGTTCTTC.

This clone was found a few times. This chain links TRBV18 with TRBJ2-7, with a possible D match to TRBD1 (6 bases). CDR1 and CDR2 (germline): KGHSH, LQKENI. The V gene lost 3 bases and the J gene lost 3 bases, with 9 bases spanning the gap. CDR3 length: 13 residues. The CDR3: CASSPLQGYEQYF. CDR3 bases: TGTGCCAGCTCACCCTTACAGGGCTACGAGCAGTACTTC.

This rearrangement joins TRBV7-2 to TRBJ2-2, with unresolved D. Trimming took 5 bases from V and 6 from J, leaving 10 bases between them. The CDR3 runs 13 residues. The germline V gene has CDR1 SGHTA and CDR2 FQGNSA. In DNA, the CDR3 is TGTGCCAGCAGCCCACACATGCCCGGGGAGCTGTTTTTT. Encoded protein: CASSPHMPGELFF.

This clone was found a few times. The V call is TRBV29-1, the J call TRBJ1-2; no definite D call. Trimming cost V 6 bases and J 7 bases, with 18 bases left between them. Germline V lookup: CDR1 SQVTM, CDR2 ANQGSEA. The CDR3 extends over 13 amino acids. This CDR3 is CSVLPPGVGGYTF. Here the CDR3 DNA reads TGCAGCGTCCTCCCCCCAGGAGTCGGTGGCTACACCTTC.

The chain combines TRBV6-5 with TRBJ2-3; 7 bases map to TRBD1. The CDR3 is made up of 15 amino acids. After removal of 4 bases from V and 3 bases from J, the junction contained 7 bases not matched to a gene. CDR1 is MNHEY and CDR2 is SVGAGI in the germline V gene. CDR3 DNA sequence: TGTGCCAGCAGTTCACGACAGGGAATTACAGATACGCAGTATTTT. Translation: CASSSRQGITDTQYF.

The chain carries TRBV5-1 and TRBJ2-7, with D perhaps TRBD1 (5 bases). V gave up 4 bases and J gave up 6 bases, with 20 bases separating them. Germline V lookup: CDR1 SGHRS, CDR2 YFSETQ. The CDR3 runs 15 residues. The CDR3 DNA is TGCGCCAGCAGCCTCCCCTCGGCCAGGGCGTCCGAGCAGTACTTC. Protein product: CASSLPSARASEQYF.

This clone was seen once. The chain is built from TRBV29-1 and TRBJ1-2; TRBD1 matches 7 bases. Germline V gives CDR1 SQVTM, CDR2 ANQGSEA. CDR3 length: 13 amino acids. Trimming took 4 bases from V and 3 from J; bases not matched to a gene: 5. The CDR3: CSVGGGADYGYTF. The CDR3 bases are TGCAGCGTTGGAGGGGGCGCGGACTATGGCTACACCTTC.

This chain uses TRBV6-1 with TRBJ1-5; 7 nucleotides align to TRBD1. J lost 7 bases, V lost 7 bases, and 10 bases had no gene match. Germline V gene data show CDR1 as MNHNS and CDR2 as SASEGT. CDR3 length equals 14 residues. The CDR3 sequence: CASTSSGGEQPQHF. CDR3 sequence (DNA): TGTGCCAGCACCTCTTCAGGGGGGGAACAGCCCCAGCATTTT.

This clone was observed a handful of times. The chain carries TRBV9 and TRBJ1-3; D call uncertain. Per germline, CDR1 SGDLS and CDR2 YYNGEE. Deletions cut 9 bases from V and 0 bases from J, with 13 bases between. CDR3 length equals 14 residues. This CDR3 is CATAPSLSGNTIYF. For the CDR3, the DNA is TGTGCCACCGCGCCCTCACTCTCTGGAAACACCATATATTTT.

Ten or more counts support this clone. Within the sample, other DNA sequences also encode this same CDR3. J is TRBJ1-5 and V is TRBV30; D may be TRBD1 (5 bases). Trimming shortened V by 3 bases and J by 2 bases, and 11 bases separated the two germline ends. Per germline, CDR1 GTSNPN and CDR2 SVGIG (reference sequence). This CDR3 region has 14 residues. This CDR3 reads CAWRTRGGNQPQHF. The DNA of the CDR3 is TGTGCCTGGAGGACGAGGGGTGGCAATCAGCCCCAGCATTTT.

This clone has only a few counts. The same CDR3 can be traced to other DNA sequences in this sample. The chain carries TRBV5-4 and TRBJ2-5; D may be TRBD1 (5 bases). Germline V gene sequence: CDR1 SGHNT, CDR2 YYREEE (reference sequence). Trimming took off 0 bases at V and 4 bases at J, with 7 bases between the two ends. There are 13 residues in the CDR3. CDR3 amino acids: CASSLAGRETQYF. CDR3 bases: TGTGCCAGCAGCTTGGCAGGGCGAGAGACCCAGTACTTC.

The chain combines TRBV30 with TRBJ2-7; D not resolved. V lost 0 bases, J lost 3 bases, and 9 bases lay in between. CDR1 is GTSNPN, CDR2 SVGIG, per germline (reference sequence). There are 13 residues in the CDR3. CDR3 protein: CAWSVGQLYEQYF. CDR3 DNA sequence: TGTGCCTGGAGTGTAGGTCAGCTCTACGAGCAGTACTTC.

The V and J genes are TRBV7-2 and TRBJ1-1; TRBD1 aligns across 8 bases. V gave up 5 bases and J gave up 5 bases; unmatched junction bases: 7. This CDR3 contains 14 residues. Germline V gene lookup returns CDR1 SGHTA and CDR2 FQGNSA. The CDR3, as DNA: TGTGCCAGCAGCAATAGACAGGGGAGGACTGAAGCTTTCTTT. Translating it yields CASSNRQGRTEAFF.

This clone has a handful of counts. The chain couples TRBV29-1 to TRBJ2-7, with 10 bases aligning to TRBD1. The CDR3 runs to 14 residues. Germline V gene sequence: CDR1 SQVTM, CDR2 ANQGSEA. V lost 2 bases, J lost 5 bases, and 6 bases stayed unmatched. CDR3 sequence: CSVEYGDRGDEQYF. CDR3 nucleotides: TGCAGCGTTGAATATGGGGACAGGGGTGACGAGCAGTACTTC.